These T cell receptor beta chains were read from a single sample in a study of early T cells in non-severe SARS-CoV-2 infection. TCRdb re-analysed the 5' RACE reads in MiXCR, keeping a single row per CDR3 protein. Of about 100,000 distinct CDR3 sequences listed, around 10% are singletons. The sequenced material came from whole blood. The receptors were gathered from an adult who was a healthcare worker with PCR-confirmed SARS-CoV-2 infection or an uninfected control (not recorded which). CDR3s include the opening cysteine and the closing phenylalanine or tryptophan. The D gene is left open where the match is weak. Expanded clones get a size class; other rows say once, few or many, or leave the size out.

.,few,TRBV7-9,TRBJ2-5,TGTGCCAGCAGCTTCGACGGAAACCAAGAGACCCAGTACTTC,CASSFDGNQETQYF
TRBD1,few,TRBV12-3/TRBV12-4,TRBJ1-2,TGTGCCAGCAGTCGGACAGGCCCCAACGGCTACACCTTC,CASSRTGPNGYTF
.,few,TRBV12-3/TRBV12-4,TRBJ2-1,TGTGCCAGCAAATCCCCCCGCTGGGGCGGGGCTGAGCAGTTCTTC,CASKSPRWGGAEQFF
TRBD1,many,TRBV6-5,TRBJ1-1,TGTGCCAGCAGTCCTCCCGTGGGGACAGGGAATGAAGCTTTCTTT,CASSPPVGTGNEAFF
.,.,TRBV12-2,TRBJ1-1,TGTGCAAGTCGCTTAGAGGGAAGGGGCTGTAACACTGAAGCTTTCTTT,CASRLEGRGCNTEAFF
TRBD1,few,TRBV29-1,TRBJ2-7,TGCAGCGCTCGACAGGGGAAGAGGAACGAGCAGTACTTC,CSARQGKRNEQYF
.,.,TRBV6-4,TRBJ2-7,TGTGCCAGCAGTGACTGGCCGGGGTCCCTAGACGAGCAGTACTTC,CASSDWPGSLDEQYF
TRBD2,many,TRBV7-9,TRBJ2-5,TGTGCCAGCAGCGCGACTAGCGGGGGGCCGTTGGAGACCCAGTACTTC,CASSATSGGPLETQYF
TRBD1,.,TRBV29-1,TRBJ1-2,TGCAGCGTTGGACAGGGTGTGGGTGGCTACACCTTC,CSVGQGVGGYTF
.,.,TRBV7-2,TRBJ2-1,TGTGCCAGCAGCTTAGCCCCCAGCTACAATGAGCAGTTCTTC,CASSLAPSYNEQFF
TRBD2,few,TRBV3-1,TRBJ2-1,TGTGCCAGCAGGCGGGGGACTAGCGGCCCCAATGAGCAGTTCTTC,CASRRGTSGPNEQFF
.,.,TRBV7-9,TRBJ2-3,TGTGCCAGCAACGCAGACACTCTTTACGCAGATACGCAGTATTTT,CASNADTLYADTQYF
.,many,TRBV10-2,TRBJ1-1,TGCGCCAGCAGGCAGACACCGAACACTGAAGCTTTCTTT,CASRQTPNTEAFF
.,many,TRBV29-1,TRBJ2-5,TGCAGCGTTGGAGCGGGCCAAGAGACCCAGTACTTC,CSVGAGQETQYF
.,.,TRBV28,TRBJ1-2,TGTGCCAGCAGTCGTGGTGGGGCAGTTACTAACTATGGCTACACCTTC,CASSRGGAVTNYGYTF
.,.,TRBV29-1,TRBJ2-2,TGCAGCGTCGTGAACACCGGGGAGCTGTTTTTT,CSVVNTGELFF
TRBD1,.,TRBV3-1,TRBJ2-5,TGTGCCAGCAGCCGGGGACAGGGGAAGAGCGAGACCCAGTACTTC,CASSRGQGKSETQYF
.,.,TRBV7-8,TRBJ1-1,TGTGCCAGCAGCTTGGCCGACGGAAACACTGAAGCTTTCTTT,CASSLADGNTEAFF
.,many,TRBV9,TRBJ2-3,TGTGCCAGCAGCCCATCCTTGGACCGCACAGATACGCAGTATTTT,CASSPSLDRTDTQYF
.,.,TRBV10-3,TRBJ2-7,TGTGCCGCCCAGGGGGGGTTCCTCTACGAGCAGTACTTC,CAAQGGFLYEQYF
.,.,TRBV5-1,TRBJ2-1,TGCGCCAGCACCCGTAGCGGAGTTTCCTACAATGAGCAGTTCTTC,CASTRSGVSYNEQFF
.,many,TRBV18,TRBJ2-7,TGTGCCAGCTCACCGGCCCACACCCGGGCCTACGAGCAGTACTTC,CASSPAHTRAYEQYF
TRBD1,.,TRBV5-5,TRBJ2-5,TGTGCCAGCAGCTCTCGGCCGGGACAGGGGAAAGAGACCCAGTACTTC,CASSSRPGQGKETQYF
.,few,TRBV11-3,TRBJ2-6,TGTGCCAGCAGCCGGACTGGAGGGGCCAACGTCCTGACTTTC,CASSRTGGANVLTF
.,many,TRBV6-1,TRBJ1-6,TGTGCCAGCAGTGATTACCACGGTGCACCCCTCCACTTT,CASSDYHGAPLHF
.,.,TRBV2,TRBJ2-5,TGTGCCAGCAGGCCCGATTGGAGGGGAGAGACCCAGTACTTC,CASRPDWRGETQYF
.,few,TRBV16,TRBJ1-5,TGTGCCAGCAGCCAATTGACAGGTTTTGTCGAACAGCCCCAGCATTTT,CASSQLTGFVEQPQHF
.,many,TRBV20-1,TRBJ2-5,TGCAGTGGAGTTCAGGAAGAGACCCAGTACTTC,CSGVQEETQYF
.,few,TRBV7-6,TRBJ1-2,TGTGCCAGCAGCTTAGGGGCGAATAACTATGGCTACACCTTC,CASSLGANNYGYTF
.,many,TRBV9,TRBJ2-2,TGTGCCAGCAGCGTAGAAGGGGGGCCGACCGGGGAGCTGTTTTTT,CASSVEGGPTGELFF
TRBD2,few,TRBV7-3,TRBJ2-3,TGTGCCAGCAACCTAGCGGGAGGGACAGATACGCAGTATTTT,CASNLAGGTDTQYF
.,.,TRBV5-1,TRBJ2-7,TGCGCCAGCAGCTTGACAGGAGCCAACTACGAGCAGTACTTC,CASSLTGANYEQYF
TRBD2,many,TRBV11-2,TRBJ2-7,TGTGCCAGCAGCCCTCGGACTAGCGGCTCCTACGAGCAGTACTTC,CASSPRTSGSYEQYF
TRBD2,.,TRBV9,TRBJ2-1,TGTGCCAGCAGCGTAGAGAGCGGGAGGCCTTCCTACAATGAGCAGTTCTTC,CASSVESGRPSYNEQFF
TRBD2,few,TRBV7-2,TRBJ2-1,TGTGCCAGCAGCTTAAGACTAGCGCACAATGAGCAGTTCTTC,CASSLRLAHNEQFF
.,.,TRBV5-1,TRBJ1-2,TGCGCCAGCAGCAAATGGGGGTACGACTATGGCTACACCTTC,CASSKWGYDYGYTF
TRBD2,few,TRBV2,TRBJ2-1,TGTGCCAGCAGTGTAACTAGCGGGAGCTATGAGCAGTTCTTC,CASSVTSGSYEQFF
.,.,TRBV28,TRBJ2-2,TGTGCCAGCAGGGACCCGAACACCGGGGAGCTGTTTTTT,CASRDPNTGELFF
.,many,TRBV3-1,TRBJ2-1,TGTGCCAGCAGCGGGGACGGGTACAATGAGCAGTTCTTC,CASSGDGYNEQFF
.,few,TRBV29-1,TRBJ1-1,TGCAGCGGCGGCCGGGGGTCCCCTGAAGCTTTCTTT,CSGGRGSPEAFF
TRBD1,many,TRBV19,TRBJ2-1,TGTGCCAGTAGTATGAACCCCCGGGACAGGCAGTTCTTC,CASSMNPRDRQFF
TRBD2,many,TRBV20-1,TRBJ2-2,TGCAGTGCTCGGACTAGCGGGACGGGGGGGCACACCGGGGAGCTGTTTTTT,CSARTSGTGGHTGELFF
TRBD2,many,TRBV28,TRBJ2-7,TGTGCCAGCAGTCCAATCCGGGAGGCGGGGGAGCAGTACTTC,CASSPIREAGEQYF
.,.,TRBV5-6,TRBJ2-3,TGTGCCAGCAGCTTGGCCCTTATAGCGGCTAGCACAGATACGCAGTATTTT,CASSLALIAASTDTQYF
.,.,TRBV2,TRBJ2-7,TGTGCCAGCAGTGAAGTTGGGCCATACGAGCAGTACTTC,CASSEVGPYEQYF
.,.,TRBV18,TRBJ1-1,TGTGCCAGCTCACCACAGCGGGGGGGGACTGAAGCTTTCTTT,CASSPQRGGTEAFF
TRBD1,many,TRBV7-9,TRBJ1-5,TGTGCCAGCAGCCAATGGGACAGGGGGAGCAATCAGCCCCAGCATTTT,CASSQWDRGSNQPQHF